Below, 13 T cell receptor beta chains from the same sample are listed, as sequenced in a study of neoadjuvant anti-PD-1 for oral cavity cancer. Here immunoSEQ multiplex PCR was the method, and the copy in TCRdb shows in-frame clones only, minus some. Among 5,500 to 8,000 clones, less than 45% were seen once, and the ten largest hold about 25%. The specimen was tumor tissue, collected before nivolumab (anti-PD-1) treatment. All receptors derive from a person aged 40 to 85 with oral cavity squamous cell carcinoma.

The chain employs TRBV27 and TRBJ2-7; 9 positions agree with TRBD2. The V gene end was trimmed by 1 base and the J gene end by 0 bases; junction bases not matched to a gene: 10. The length of the CDR3 is 18 residues. The germline gives CDR1 MNHEY, CDR2 SMNVEV (reference sequence). CDR3: CASSLLGGGAFSSYEQYF. In nucleotides, the CDR3 is TGTGCCAGCAGTTTATTAGGCGGGGGGGCCTTTTCCTCCTACGAGCAGTACTTC.

In this sample, this clone turned up a few times. The chain carries TRBV15 and TRBJ1-5; maybe TRBD1 (6 bases). With 3 bases removed from V and 8 bases from J, the gap between germline ends came to 17 bases. The CDR3 loop spans 15 amino acids. Germline CDR1 is LNHNV and CDR2 is YYDKDF (reference sequence). The CDR3 DNA sequence: TGTGCCACCAGCAGGGGGGGCGGGGGGCGCGAGCCCCAGCATTTT. This sequence encodes CATSRGGGGREPQHF.

This sequence joins TRBV6-1 and TRBJ2-6, with D maybe TRBD1 (6 bases). V lost 6 bases, J lost 0 bases, and 9 bases lay in between. Germline values: CDR1 MNHNS, CDR2 SASEGT. The CDR3 is made up of 15 amino acids. The CDR3 DNA reads TGTGCCAGCAGGAGGGACAACTCTGGGGCCAACGTCCTGACTTTC. This translates into CASRRDNSGANVLTF.

This sequence joins TRBV15 and TRBJ2-2; 7 nucleotides line up with TRBD2. Germline CDR1 reads LNHNV; CDR2 reads YYDKDF (reference sequence). This CDR3 comprises 15 residues. J gave up 5 bases and V 0 bases, and 3 bases lay outside the gene matches. This chain's CDR3 is CATSRERGVTGELFF. The CDR3 bases are TGTGCCACCAGCAGAGAACGGGGGGTGACCGGGGAGCTGTTTTTT.

This chain joins TRBV5-1 and TRBJ2-2, with D unresolved. V gave up 7 bases and J gave up 0 bases, with 7 bases separating them. Germline CDR1 reads SGHRS; CDR2 reads YFSETQ. This CDR3 is built from 13 residues. The chain's CDR3 is CASGSANTGELFF. The CDR3 nucleotides are TGCGCCAGCGGCAGCGCGAACACCGGGGAGCTGTTTTTT.

The table lists this clone with a count of one. The J gene is TRBJ1-2, the V gene TRBV7-3, with TRBD1 matching over 8 bases. The CDR3 consists of 14 residues. Germline assignment: CDR1 SGHTA and CDR2 FQGTGA. V shed 5 bases and J 4 bases; nucleotides not matched to a gene: 6. The CDR3 DNA is TGTGCCAGCAGCCCTCCTACAGGGGGCTATGGCTACACCTTC. Residues: CASSPPTGGYGYTF.

The J gene is TRBJ1-2, the V gene TRBV5-1, with 7 positions matching TRBD1. The germline V gene encodes CDR1 SGHRS and CDR2 YFSETQ. The CDR3 spans 15 residues. V dropped 5 bases and J dropped 8; count of bases not matched to a gene: 15. The CDR3 here is CASSDDGQAPWGYTF. As DNA, the CDR3 is TGCGCCAGCAGTGACGACGGACAGGCGCCGTGGGGCTACACCTTC.

The chain joins TRBV10-1 to TRBJ2-3; D ambiguous. The V gene lost 4 bases and the J gene lost 4 bases, with 12 bases spanning the gap. The CDR3 consists of 14 residues. CDR1 and CDR2 (germline): WNHNN, SYGVQD (reference sequence). CDR3 residues: CASSAVDLADTQYF. For the CDR3, the DNA is TGCGCCAGCAGTGCGGTGGACCTGGCAGATACGCAGTATTTT.

The chain recombines TRBV7-2 with TRBJ2-7; TRBD1 matches 10 bases. V lost 6 bases to trimming and J lost 5 bases; unmatched junction nucleotides: 10. This CDR3 region has 15 residues. Germline V gene sequence: CDR1 SGHTA, CDR2 FQGNSA. The CDR3 reads CASSLQTGGGHEQYF. The CDR3 DNA follows: TGTGCCAGCAGTTTACAGACAGGGGGCGGCCACGAGCAGTACTTC.

The chain joins TRBV7-8 to TRBJ2-7; D is unclear. Trimming stripped 1 base from V and 3 bases from J, with 7 bases between. This CDR3 is built from 13 residues. Germline V gives CDR1 SGHVS, CDR2 FQNEAQ. CDR3 sequence (DNA): TGTGCCAGCAGCTTAGTCACATACTACGAGCAGTACTTC. Translating it yields CASSLVTYYEQYF.

CDR3 protein: CASLSNRDSGANVLTF. CDR3 bases: TGTGCCAGTTTAAGCAACAGGGACTCTGGGGCCAACGTCCTGACTTTC. This rearrangement joins TRBV19 to TRBJ2-6; the D gene is possibly TRBD1 (6 bases). There are 16 residues in the CDR3. V was pared by 8 bases and J by 0 bases, with 14 bases between. The germline gives CDR1 LNHDA, CDR2 SQIVND (reference sequence).

This clone was counted only a few times. This chain uses TRBV7-6 with TRBJ1-1, with D unresolved. Germline CDR1 reads SGHVS; CDR2 reads FNYEAQ. The CDR3 spans 14 residues. Deletions cut 1 base from V and 0 bases from J, with 6 bases between. CDR3 amino acids: CASSLGRMNTEAFF. CDR3 bases: TGTGCCAGCAGCTTAGGTAGGATGAACACTGAAGCTTTCTTT.

The chain uses TRBV7-9 and TRBJ1-1; 10 bases are a match to TRBD1. V was clipped by 6 bases and J by 2 bases; unmatched bases: 6. CDR3 length: 15 residues. The germline V gene has CDR1 SEHNR and CDR2 FQNEAQ (reference sequence). The CDR3 DNA is TGTGCCAGCAGACTGGACAGGGGGGAAAACACTGAAGCTTTCTTT. This encodes CASRLDRGENTEAFF.